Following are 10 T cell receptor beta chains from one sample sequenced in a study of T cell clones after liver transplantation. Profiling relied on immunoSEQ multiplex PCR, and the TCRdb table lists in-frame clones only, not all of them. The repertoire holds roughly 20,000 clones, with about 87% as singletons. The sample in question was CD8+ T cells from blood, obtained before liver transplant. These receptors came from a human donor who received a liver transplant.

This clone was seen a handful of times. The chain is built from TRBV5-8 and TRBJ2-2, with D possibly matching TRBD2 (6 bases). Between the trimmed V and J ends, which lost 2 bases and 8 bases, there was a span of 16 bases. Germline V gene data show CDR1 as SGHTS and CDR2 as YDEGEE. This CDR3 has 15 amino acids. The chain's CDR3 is CASSFGTALWGELFF. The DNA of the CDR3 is TGTGCCAGCAGCTTCGGGACTGCACTATGGGGGGAGCTGTTTTTT. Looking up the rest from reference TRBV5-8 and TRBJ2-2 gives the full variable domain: EAGVTQSPTHLIKTRGQQATLRCSPISGHTSVYWYQQALGLGLQFLLWYDEGEERNRGNFPPRFSGRQFPNYSSELNVNALELEDSALYLCASSFGTALWGELFFGEGSRLTVL.

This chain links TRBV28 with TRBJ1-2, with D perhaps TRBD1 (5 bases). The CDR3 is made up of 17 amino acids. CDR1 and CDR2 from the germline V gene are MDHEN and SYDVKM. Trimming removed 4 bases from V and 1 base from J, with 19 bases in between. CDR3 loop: CASSSRTNNDINYGYTF. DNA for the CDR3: TGTGCCAGCAGTTCGCGGACAAACAACGATATTAACTATGGCTACACCTTC.

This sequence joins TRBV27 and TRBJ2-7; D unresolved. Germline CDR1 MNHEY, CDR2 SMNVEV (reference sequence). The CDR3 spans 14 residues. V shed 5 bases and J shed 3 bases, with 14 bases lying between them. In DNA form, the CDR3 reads TGTGCCAGCAGTCCGACCTCACTCTTCTACGAGCAGTACTTC. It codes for CASSPTSLFYEQYF.

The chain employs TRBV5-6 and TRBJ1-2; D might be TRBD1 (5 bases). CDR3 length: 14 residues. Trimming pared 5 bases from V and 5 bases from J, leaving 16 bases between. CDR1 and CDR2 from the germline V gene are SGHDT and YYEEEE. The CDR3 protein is CASRFTGTEYGYTF. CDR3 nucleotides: TGTGCCAGCAGATTCACCGGGACCGAGTATGGCTACACCTTC.

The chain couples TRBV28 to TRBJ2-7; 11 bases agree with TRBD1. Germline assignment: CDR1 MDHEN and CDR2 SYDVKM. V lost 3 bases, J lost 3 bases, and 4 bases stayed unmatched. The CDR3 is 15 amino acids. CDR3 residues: CASSFTGTGGYEQYF. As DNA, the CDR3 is TGTGCCAGCAGTTTCACCGGGACAGGGGGCTACGAGCAGTACTTC.

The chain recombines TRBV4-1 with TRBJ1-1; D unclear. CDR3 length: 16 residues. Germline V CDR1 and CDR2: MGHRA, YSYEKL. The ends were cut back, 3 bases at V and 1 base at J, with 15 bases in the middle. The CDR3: CASSQKPTVPNTEAFF. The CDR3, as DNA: TGCGCCAGCAGCCAGAAGCCCACGGTTCCGAACACTGAAGCTTTCTTT.

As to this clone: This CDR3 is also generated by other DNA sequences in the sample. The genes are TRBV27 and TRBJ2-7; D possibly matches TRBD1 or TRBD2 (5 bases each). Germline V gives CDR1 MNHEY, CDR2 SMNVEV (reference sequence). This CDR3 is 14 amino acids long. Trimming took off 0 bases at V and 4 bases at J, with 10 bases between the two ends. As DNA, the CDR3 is TGTGCCAGCAGTTTATCGGGGACGGTATACGAGCAGTACTTC. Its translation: CASSLSGTVYEQYF.

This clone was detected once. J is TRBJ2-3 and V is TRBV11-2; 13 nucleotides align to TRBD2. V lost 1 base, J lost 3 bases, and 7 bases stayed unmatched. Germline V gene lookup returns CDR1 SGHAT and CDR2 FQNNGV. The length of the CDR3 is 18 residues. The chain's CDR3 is CASSLAPGLAGATDTQYF. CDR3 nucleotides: TGTGCCAGCAGCTTAGCCCCTGGACTAGCGGGAGCGACAGATACGCAGTATTTT.

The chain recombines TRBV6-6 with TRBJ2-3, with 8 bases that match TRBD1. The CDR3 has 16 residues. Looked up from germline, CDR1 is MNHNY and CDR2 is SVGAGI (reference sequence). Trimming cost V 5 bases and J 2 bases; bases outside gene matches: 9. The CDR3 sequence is CASSQSGTGITDTQYF. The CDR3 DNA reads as TGTGCCAGCAGTCAGTCGGGGACAGGTATCACAGATACGCAGTATTTT.

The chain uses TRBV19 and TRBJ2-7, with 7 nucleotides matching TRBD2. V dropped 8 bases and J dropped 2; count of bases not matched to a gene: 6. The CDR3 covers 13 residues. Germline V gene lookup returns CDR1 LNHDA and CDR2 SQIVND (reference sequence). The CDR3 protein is CASSSGVAYEQYF. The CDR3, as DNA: TGTGCCAGTTCTAGCGGAGTCGCCTACGAGCAGTACTTC. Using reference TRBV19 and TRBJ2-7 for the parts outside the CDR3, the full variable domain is DGGITQSPKYLFRKEGQNVTLSCEQNLNHDAMYWYRQDPGQGLRLIYYSQIVNDFQKGDIAEGYSVSREKKESFPLTVTSAQKNPTAFYLCASSSGVAYEQYFGPGTRLTVT.